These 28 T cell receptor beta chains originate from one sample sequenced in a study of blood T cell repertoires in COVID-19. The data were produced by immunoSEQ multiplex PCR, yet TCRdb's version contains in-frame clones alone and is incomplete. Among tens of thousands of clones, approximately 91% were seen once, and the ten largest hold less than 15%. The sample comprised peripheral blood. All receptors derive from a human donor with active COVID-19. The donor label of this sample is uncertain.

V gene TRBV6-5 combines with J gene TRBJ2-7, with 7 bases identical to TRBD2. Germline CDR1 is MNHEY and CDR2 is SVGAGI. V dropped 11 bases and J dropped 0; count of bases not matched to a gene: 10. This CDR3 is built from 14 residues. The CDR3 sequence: CASRRGVSSYEQYF. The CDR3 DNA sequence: TGTGCCTCCCGACGGGGGGTCTCCTCCTACGAGCAGTACTTC.

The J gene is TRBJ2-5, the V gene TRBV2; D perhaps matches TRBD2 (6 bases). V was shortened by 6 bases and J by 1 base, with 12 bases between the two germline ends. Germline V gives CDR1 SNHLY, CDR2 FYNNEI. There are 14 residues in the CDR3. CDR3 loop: CASSLRLVQETQYF. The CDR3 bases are TGTGCCAGCAGCCTCAGACTAGTCCAAGAGACCCAGTACTTC.

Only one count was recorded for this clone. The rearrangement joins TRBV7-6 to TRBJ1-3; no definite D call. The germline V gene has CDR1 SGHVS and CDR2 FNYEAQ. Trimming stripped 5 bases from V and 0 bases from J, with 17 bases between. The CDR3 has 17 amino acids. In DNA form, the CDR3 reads TGTGCCAGCAGCCCTGGAGGAGGTAGTAACTCTGGAAACACCATATATTTT. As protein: CASSPGGGSNSGNTIYF.

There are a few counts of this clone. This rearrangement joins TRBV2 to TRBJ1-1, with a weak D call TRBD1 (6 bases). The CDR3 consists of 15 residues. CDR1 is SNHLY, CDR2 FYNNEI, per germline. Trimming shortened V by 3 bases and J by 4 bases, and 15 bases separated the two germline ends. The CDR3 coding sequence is TGTGCCAGCAGTGATAGTCGAACAGGGAGCACTGAAGCTTTCTTT. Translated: CASSDSRTGSTEAFF.

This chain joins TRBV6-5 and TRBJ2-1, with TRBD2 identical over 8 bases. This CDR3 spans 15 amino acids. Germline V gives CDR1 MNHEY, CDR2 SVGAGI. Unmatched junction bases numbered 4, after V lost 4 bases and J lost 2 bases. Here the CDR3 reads CASSSKAGAYNEQFF. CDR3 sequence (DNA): TGTGCCAGCAGTTCTAAAGCGGGAGCCTACAATGAGCAGTTCTTC.

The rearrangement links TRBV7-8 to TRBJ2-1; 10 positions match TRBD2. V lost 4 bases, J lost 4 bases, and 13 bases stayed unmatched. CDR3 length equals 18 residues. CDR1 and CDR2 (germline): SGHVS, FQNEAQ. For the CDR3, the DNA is TGTGCCAGCAGCTCCCGTGACAAAGCGGGAGGGACATACAATGAGCAGTTCTTC. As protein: CASSSRDKAGGTYNEQFF.

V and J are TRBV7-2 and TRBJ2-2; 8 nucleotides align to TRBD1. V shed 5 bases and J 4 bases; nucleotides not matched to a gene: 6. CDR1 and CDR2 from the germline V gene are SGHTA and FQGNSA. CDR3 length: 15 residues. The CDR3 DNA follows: TGTGCCAGCAGCCCTCAGGGGGCCGGCACCGGGGAGCTGTTTTTT. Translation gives CASSPQGAGTGELFF.

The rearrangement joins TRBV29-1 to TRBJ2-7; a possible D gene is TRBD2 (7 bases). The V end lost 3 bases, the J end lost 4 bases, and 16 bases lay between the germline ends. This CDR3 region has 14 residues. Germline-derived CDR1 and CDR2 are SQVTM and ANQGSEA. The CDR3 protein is CSVDAGALPYEQYF. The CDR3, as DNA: TGCAGCGTTGATGCGGGGGCGCTCCCATACGAGCAGTACTTC.

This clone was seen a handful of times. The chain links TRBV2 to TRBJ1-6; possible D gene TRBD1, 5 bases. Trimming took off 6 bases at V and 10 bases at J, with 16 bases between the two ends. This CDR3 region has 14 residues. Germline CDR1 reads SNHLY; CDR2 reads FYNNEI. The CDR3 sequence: CASRMEGRRSPLHF. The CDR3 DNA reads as TGTGCCAGCAGGATGGAGGGGAGGAGGTCACCCCTCCACTTT.

CDR3 region: CASSPAQGASSYEQYF. In DNA form, the CDR3 reads TGTGCCAGCAGCCCAGCTCAGGGCGCAAGCTCCTACGAGCAGTACTTC. The chain has TRBV14 and TRBJ2-7, with D maybe TRBD1 (5 bases). The germline V gene has CDR1 SGHDN and CDR2 FVKESK. V was cut by 4 bases and J by 0 bases, with 16 bases left in between. The CDR3 runs to 16 residues.

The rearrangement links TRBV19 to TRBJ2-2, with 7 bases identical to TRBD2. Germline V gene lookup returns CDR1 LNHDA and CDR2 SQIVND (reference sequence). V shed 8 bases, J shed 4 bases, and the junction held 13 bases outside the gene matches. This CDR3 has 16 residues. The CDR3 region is CASFPSAGAATGELFF. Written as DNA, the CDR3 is TGTGCCAGTTTTCCTAGTGCGGGAGCGGCCACCGGGGAGCTGTTTTTT.

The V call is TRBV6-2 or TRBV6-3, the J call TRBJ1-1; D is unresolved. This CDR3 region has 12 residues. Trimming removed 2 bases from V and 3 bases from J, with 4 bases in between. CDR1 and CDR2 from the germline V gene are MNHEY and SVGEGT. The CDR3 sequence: CASSYADTEAFF. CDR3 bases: TGTGCCAGCAGTTACGCGGACACTGAAGCTTTCTTT.

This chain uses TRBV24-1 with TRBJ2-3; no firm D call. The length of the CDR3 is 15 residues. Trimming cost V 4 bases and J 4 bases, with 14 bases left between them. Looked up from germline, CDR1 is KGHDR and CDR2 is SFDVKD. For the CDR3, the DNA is TGTGCCACCAGTGACCCCGGTCCTAACGCAGATACGCAGTATTTT. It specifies CATSDPGPNADTQYF.

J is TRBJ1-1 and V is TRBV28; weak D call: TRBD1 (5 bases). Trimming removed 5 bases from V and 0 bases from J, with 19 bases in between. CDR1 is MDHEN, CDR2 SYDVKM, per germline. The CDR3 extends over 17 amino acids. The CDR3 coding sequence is TGTGCCAGCAGTCGCGCGGATTACAGGCCCATGAACACTGAAGCTTTCTTT. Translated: CASSRADYRPMNTEAFF.

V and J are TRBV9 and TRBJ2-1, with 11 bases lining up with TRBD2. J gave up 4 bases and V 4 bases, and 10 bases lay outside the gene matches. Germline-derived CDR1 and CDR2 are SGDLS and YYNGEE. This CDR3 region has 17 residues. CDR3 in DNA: TGTGCCAGCAGCCTATCCCCCGGGACTAGCGGTTACAATGAGCAGTTCTTC. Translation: CASSLSPGTSGYNEQFF.

The CDR3 spells CASSQESSGTIIVGLINEQFF. The CDR3 DNA is TGTGCCAGCAGCCAAGAATCTAGCGGGACAATAATTGTGGGCCTTATCAATGAGCAGTTCTTC. The chain joins TRBV4-2 to TRBJ2-1; 9 nucleotides align to TRBD2. CDR3 length: 21 residues. Unmatched junction bases numbered 21, after V lost 0 bases and J lost 6 bases. Germline CDR1 reads LGHNA; CDR2 reads YNFKEQ.

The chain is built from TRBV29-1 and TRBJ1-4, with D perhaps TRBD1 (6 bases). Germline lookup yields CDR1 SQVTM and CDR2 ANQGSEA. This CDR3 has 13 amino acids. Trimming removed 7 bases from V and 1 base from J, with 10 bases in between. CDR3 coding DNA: TGCAGCGCCGCACAGGGAACTAATGAAAAACTGTTTTTT. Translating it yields CSAAQGTNEKLFF.

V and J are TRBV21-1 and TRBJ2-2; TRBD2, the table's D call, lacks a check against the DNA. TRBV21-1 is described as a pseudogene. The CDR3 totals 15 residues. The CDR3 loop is CASSHPGRDTGELFF. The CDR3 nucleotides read TGTGCCAGCAGCCACCCTGGCCGGGACACCGGGGAGCTGTTTTTT.

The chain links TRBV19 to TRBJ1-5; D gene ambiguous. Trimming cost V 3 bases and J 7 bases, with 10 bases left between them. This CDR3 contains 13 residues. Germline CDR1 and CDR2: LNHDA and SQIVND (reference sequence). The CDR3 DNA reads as TGTGCCAGTAGTATTGGAGCCGGCCAGCCCCAGCATTTT. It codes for CASSIGAGQPQHF.

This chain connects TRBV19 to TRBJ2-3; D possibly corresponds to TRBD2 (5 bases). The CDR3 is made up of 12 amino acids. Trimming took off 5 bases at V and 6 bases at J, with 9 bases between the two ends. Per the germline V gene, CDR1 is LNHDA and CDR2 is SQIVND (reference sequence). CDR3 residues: CASSQRGDTQYF. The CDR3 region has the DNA TGTGCCAGTAGTCAAAGAGGGGATACGCAGTATTTT.

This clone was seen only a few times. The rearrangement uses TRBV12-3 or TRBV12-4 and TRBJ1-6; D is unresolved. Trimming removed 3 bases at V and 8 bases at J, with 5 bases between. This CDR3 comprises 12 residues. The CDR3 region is CASSFYDSPLHF. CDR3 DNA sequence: TGTGCCAGCAGTTTTTATGATTCACCCCTCCACTTT.

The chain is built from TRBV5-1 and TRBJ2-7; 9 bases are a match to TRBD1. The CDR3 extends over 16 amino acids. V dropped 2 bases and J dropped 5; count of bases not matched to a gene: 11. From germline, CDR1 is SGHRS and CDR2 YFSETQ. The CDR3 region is CASSLQPGQGTHEQYF. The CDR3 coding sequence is TGCGCCAGCAGCTTACAACCGGGACAGGGCACCCACGAGCAGTACTTC.

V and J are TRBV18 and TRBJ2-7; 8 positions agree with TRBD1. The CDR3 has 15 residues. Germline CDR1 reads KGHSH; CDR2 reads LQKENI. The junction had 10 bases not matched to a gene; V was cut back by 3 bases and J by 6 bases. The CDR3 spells CASSPRDRPSPEQYF. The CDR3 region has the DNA TGTGCCAGCTCACCCCGGGACAGGCCCTCCCCCGAGCAGTACTTC.

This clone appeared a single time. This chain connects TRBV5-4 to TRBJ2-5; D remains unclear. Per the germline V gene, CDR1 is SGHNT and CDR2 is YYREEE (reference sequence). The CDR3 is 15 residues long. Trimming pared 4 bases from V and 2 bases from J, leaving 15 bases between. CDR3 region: CASSSKNRNQETQYF. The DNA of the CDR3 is TGTGCCAGCAGCAGTAAGAACAGAAATCAAGAGACCCAGTACTTC. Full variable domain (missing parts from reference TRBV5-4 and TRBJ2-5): ETGVTQSPTHLIKTRGQQVTLRCSSQSGHNTVSWYQQALGQGPQFIFQYYREEENGRGNFPPRFSGLQFPNYSSELNVNALELDDSALYLCASSSKNRNQETQYFGPGTRLLVL.

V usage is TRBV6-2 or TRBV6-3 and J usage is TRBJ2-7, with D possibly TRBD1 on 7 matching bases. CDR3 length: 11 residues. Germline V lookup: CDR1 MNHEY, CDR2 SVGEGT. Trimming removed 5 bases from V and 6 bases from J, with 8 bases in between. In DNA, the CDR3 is TGTGCCAGCAGTCAGGGGGGCGAGCAGTACTTC. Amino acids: CASSQGGEQYF.

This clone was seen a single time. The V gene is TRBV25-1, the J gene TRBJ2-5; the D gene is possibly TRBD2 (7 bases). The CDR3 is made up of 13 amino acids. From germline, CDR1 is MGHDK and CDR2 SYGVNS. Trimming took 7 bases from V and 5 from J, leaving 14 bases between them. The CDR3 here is CASTWGGRETQYF. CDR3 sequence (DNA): TGTGCCAGCACTTGGGGGGGGCGGGAGACCCAGTACTTC.

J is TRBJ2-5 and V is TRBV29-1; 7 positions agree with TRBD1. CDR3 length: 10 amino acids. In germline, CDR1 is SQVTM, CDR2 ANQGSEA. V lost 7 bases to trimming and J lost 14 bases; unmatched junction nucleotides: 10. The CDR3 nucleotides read TGCAGCGCCGACCGGGACAGAAGATACTTC. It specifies CSADRDRRYF.

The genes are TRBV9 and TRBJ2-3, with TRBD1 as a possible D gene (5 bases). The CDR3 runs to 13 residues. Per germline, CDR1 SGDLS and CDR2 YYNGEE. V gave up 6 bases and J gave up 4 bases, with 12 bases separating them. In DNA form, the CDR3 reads TGTGCCAGCAAGGGTCTAGGGGCAGATACGCAGTATTTT. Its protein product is CASKGLGADTQYF.